The rows below give T cell receptor beta chains drawn from one sample of a study of blood T cell repertoires in COVID-19. The repertoire was sequenced with immunoSEQ multiplex PCR; TCRdb's copy has only in-frame clones and lacks some. The sample contains around 58,000 clones, 88% of which appear only once. The sequenced sample consisted of peripheral blood. The receptor set was obtained from a human donor in a cohort sampled during active COVID-19. CDR3s include the opening cysteine and the closing phenylalanine or tryptophan. The D gene is left open where the match is weak. Size values are once, few and many counts, or a class for expanded clones, and some rows have none.

CDR3	DNA	size	D	V	J
CASSESAPLHF	TGTGCCAGCAGTGAGTCTGCACCCCTCCACTTT	.	.	TRBV6-1	TRBJ1-6
CASSLRATASYEQYF	TGCGCCAGCAGCTTAAGAGCGACGGCGTCCTACGAGCAGTACTTC	.	.	TRBV5-1	TRBJ2-7
CASRLVGETQYF	TGCGCCAGCAGGCTAGTAGGTGAGACCCAGTACTTC	.	.	TRBV5-1	TRBJ2-5
CASSLIGGTGPSGANVLTF	TGTGCCAGCAGCTTAATAGGGGGGACAGGGCCCTCTGGGGCCAACGTCCTGACTTTC	.	TRBD1	TRBV7-3	TRBJ2-6
CASTPFGNVQRYGYTF	TGTGCTAGCACCCCCTTCGGGAACGTTCAGCGCTATGGCTACACCTTC	few	.	TRBV7-7	TRBJ1-2
CTSSQDGRASGATTSGANVLTF	TGCACCAGCAGCCAAGATGGGCGGGCTAGCGGGGCGACAACCTCTGGGGCCAACGTCCTGACTTTC	.	.	TRBV1	TRBJ2-6
CASSSRSGGETQYF	TGTGCCAGCAGCTCCCGTAGCGGGGGGGAGACCCAGTACTTC	.	TRBD2	TRBV9	TRBJ2-5
CSASNPTTSYEQYF	TGCAGTGCTAGTAACCCGACAACCTCCTACGAGCAGTACTTC	once	.	TRBV20-1	TRBJ2-7
CASSPTGGDTDTQYF	TGTGCCAGCTCACCAACGGGGGGAGACACAGATACGCAGTATTTT	.	TRBD2	TRBV18	TRBJ2-3
CASRTPGRGYTF	TGTGCCAGCAGGACACCAGGTCGCGGCTACACCTTC	.	.	TRBV28	TRBJ1-2
CASSRTSGGPGQFF	TGTGCCAGCAGTCGGACTAGCGGGGGCCCTGGGCAGTTCTTC	.	TRBD2	TRBV6-2/TRBV6-3	TRBJ2-1
CASSTDGNSPLHF	TGTGCCAGTAGTACAGACGGGAATTCACCCCTCCACTTT	few	.	TRBV19	TRBJ1-6
CASTRQGTGEQYF	TGTGCCAGCACTAGACAGGGGACGGGGGAGCAGTACTTC	.	TRBD1	TRBV6-5	TRBJ2-7
CASSPGGADTQYF	TGCGCCAGCAGCCCCGGCGGGGCCGATACGCAGTATTTT	.	.	TRBV5-1	TRBJ2-3
CASSLGLTWNEQFF	TGTGCCAGCAGCCTTGGACTAACGTGGAATGAGCAGTTCTTC	few	.	TRBV7-2	TRBJ2-1
CASSAPGTANTEAFF	TGTGCCAGCAGCGCCCCAGGGACAGCGAACACTGAAGCTTTCTTT	few	TRBD1	TRBV9	TRBJ1-1
CASSPKTVNTEAFF	TGTGCCAGCAGCCCTAAGACAGTGAACACTGAAGCTTTCTTT	few	.	TRBV3-1/TRBV3-2	TRBJ1-1
CASSSIGLAGSYEQYF	TGTGCCAGCAGCTCAATAGGACTAGCGGGGTCCTACGAGCAGTACTTC	.	TRBD2	TRBV4-2	TRBJ2-7
CASSLTYMNTGELFF	TGTGCCAGCAGCTTAACATACATGAACACCGGGGAGCTGTTTTTT	few	.	TRBV7-2	TRBJ2-2
CASSFPTSGRGETQYF	TGTGCCAGCAGCTTCCCGACTAGCGGGAGAGGGGAGACCCAGTACTTC	.	TRBD2	TRBV11-2	TRBJ2-5
CASSSPGQGNRTEAFF	TGTGCCAGCAGCAGCCCCGGACAGGGTAATAGGACTGAAGCTTTCTTT	few	.	TRBV21-1	TRBJ1-1
CASGSSRRTDTQYF	TGTGCCAGCGGGTCTAGCCGTCGCACAGATACGCAGTATTTT	once	.	TRBV27	TRBJ2-3
CAISESRTPTSYEQYF	TGTGCCATCAGTGAGTCTAGGACTCCTACCTCCTACGAGCAGTACTTC	.	.	TRBV10-3	TRBJ2-7
CASSLAGSTFGETQYF	TGTGCCAGCAGTTTAGCGGGTAGCACGTTCGGCGAGACCCAGTACTTC	.	.	TRBV28	TRBJ2-5
CASNGQGKETQYF	TGTGCCAGCAATGGACAGGGGAAAGAGACCCAGTACTTC	.	TRBD1	TRBV2	TRBJ2-5
CASSLALQGNEQFF	TGCGCCAGCAGCTTGGCATTACAGGGCAATGAGCAGTTCTTC	.	.	TRBV5-1	TRBJ2-1
CASSSWTGGFKDEQYF	TGTGCCAGCAGCTCCTGGACAGGGGGCTTTAAGGACGAGCAGTACTTC	few	TRBD1	TRBV7-9	TRBJ2-7
CASSLEVPSGEQFF	TGTGCCAGCAGCTTAGAGGTCCCCTCGGGTGAGCAGTTCTTC	once	.	TRBV7-2	TRBJ2-1
CASSGGGLAEPYF	TGTGCCAGCAGCGGGGGCGGACTAGCGGAGCCCTACTTC	.	TRBD2	TRBV2	TRBJ2-5
CASNLPSGGLNTGELFF	TGTGCCAGCAACCTACCTAGCGGGGGACTGAACACCGGGGAGCTGTTTTTT	.	TRBD2	TRBV2	TRBJ2-2
CASSSRLGGETQYF	TGTGCCAGCAGTTCTCGCCTGGGGGGAGAGACCCAGTACTTC	.	.	TRBV27	TRBJ2-5
CASTRQPGLRDGYTF	TGTGCCAGCACGAGACAACCGGGACTACGAGATGGCTACACCTTC	.	.	TRBV6-5	TRBJ1-2
CASSPTSDEQYF	TGCGCCAGCAGCCCGACTAGCGACGAGCAGTACTTC	.	TRBD2	TRBV5-1	TRBJ2-7
CASSLRTESYGYTF	TGTGCCAGTAGTCTTAGGACAGAATCGTATGGCTACACCTTC	.	.	TRBV19	TRBJ1-2
CATSREVAGEKLFF	TGTGCCACCAGTCGGGAGGTGGCGGGTGAAAAACTGTTTTTT	.	.	TRBV15	TRBJ1-4
CASSQDVGEGGNYGYTF	TGCGCCAGCAGCCAAGATGTGGGGGAGGGCGGCAACTATGGCTACACCTTC	.	.	TRBV4-1	TRBJ1-2
CASSLDPVAGVHEQYF	TGTGCCAGCAGCTTAGATCCCGTGGCAGGGGTCCACGAGCAGTACTTC	.	.	TRBV11-3	TRBJ2-7
CASSPPSGRGGGGYTF	TGTGCCAGCAGTCCCCCTTCTGGTCGTGGGGGCGGAGGCTACACCTTC	.	.	TRBV28	TRBJ1-2
CASKRLVSQYF	TGTGCCAGCAAAAGACTAGTTTCGCAGTACTTC	.	.	TRBV6-5	TRBJ2-7
CASSLGQRNTGELFF	TGCGCCAGCAGCTTGGGTCAGCGGAACACCGGGGAGCTGTTTTTT	.	.	TRBV5-1	TRBJ2-2
CASSSFTGVTEAFF	TGTGCCAGCAGTTCCTTTACAGGGGTAACTGAAGCTTTCTTT	few	TRBD1	TRBV6-5	TRBJ1-1
CASSRDSYTGELFF	TGTGCCAGCAGCCGGGACAGCTACACCGGGGAGCTGTTTTTT	.	TRBD1	TRBV7-2	TRBJ2-2
CASSRGGDSGTQYF	TGTGCCAGCAGCCGCGGAGGGGACTCTGGGACGCAGTACTTC	.	.	TRBV6-5	TRBJ2-7
CAIDSGDYNEQFF	TGTGCCATCGACTCCGGGGACTACAATGAGCAGTTCTTC	.	.	TRBV21-1	TRBJ2-1
CASSREGGNQPQHF	TGTGCCAGCAGTCGAGAGGGCGGCAATCAGCCCCAGCATTTT	.	.	TRBV27	TRBJ1-5
CASSPLVASGNNEQFF	TGTGCCAGCTCACCACTCGTGGCTAGCGGAAACAATGAGCAGTTCTTC	.	TRBD2	TRBV18	TRBJ2-1
CASSKGQNTGELFF	TGTGCCAGCAGCAAGGGACAGAACACCGGGGAGCTGTTTTTT	.	.	TRBV7-8	TRBJ2-2
CASSPRRGQYYEQYF	TGTGCCAGCAGCCCCCGGAGGGGGCAATACTACGAGCAGTACTTC	.	.	TRBV11-2	TRBJ2-7
CASSYSSGSGAGELFF	TGTGCCAGCAGTTACTCGAGCGGGAGTGGTGCCGGGGAGCTGTTTTTT	.	TRBD2	TRBV6-6	TRBJ2-2
CASRPQGENSPLHF	TGCGCCAGCAGACCGCAGGGGGAGAATTCACCCCTCCACTTT	few	TRBD1	TRBV5-1	TRBJ1-6
CASSSLAGRNTGELFF	TGTGCCAGCAGCTCCTTAGCGGGAAGGAACACCGGGGAGCTGTTTTTT	.	TRBD2	TRBV11-2	TRBJ2-2